Presented here are 5 T cell receptor beta chains from one specimen sequenced in a study of blood T cell repertoires in COVID-19. Data came from immunoSEQ multiplex PCR; TCRdb stores just in-frame clones and leaves some out. Among tens of thousands of clones listed, roughly 84% were seen once. The sample taken for sequencing was peripheral blood. Source of these receptors: an elderly man with acute or convalescent COVID-19.

The genes are TRBV28 and TRBJ1-6; 7 bases are shared with TRBD1. V was clipped by 10 bases and J by 6 bases; unmatched bases: 9. The CDR3 is 14 residues long. In germline, CDR1 is MDHEN, CDR2 SYDVKM. The DNA for the CDR3 is TGTGCCAACAGACAGGGTGGTATTAATTCACCCCTCCACTTT. It specifies CANRQGGINSPLHF.

This chain links TRBV28 with TRBJ1-5, with no clear D. From germline, CDR1 is MDHEN and CDR2 SYDVKM. Between the trimmed V and J ends, which lost 6 bases and 10 bases, there was a span of 13 bases. The CDR3 contains 12 residues. CDR3 region: CASREVEPPQHF. In nucleotides, the CDR3 is TGTGCCAGCAGGGAGGTGGAACCACCCCAGCATTTT.

This chain's CDR3 is CASSGESGLSTDTQYF. The CDR3 DNA reads TGTGCCAGCAGCGGGGAGAGCGGGCTTAGCACAGATACGCAGTATTTT. The chain has TRBV7-3 and TRBJ2-3, with D perhaps matching TRBD2 (6 bases). The germline V and J ends were trimmed by 5 bases and 0 bases, with 15 bases remaining between them. This CDR3 is 16 amino acids long. Germline V gene data show CDR1 as SGHTA and CDR2 as FQGTGA.

V is TRBV18 and J is TRBJ2-7; a possible D gene is TRBD1 (5 bases). The CDR3 is made up of 14 amino acids. The V and J ends lost 1 base and 1 base respectively, with 8 bases between them. The germline V gene has CDR1 KGHSH and CDR2 LQKENI. The CDR3 nucleotides are TGTGCCAGCTCACCACTACAGGCGTCCTACGAGCAGTACTTC. It translates to CASSPLQASYEQYF.

The chain recombines TRBV30 with TRBJ2-2; maybe TRBD1 (5 bases). V was trimmed by 0 bases and J by 4 bases, leaving 12 bases between them. The CDR3 totals 15 residues. The germline gives CDR1 GTSNPN, CDR2 SVGIG (reference sequence). CDR3 protein: CAWSVIGRVTGELFF. The CDR3 DNA follows: TGTGCCTGGAGTGTAATAGGCAGGGTCACCGGGGAGCTGTTTTTT. Together with reference TRBV30 and TRBJ2-2, the CDR3 gives the full variable domain: SQTIHQWPATLVQPVGSPLSLECTVEGTSNPNLYWYRQAAGRGLQLLFYSVGIGQISSEVPQNLSASRPQDRQFILSSKKLLLSDSGFYLCAWSVIGRVTGELFFGEGSRLTVL.